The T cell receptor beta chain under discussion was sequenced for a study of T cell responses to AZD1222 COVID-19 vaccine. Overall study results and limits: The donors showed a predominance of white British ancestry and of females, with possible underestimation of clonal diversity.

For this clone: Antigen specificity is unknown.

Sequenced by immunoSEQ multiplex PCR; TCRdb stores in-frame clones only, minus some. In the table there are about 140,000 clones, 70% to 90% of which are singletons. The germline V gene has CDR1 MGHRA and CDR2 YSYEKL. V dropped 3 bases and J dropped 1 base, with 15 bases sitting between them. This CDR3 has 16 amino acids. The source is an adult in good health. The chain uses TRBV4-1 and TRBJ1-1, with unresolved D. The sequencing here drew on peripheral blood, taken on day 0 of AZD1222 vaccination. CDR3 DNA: TGCGCCAGCAGCCATACCCGGGAGACCGGGAACACTGAAGCTTTCTTT. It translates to CASSHTRETGNTEAFF.